The 10 T cell receptor beta chains listed next were all sequenced from one sample in a study of T cells in Graves' hyperthyroidism and ophthalmopathy. The TCR beta CDR3 regions underwent amplification using RNA transcripts as the source. During a first-round RT-PCR of the TCR CDR3, the HTBI primer set was used. A single record per CDR3 protein comes from TCRdb applying MiXCR to the multiplex PCR reads. In the table there are 500,000 to 700,000 distinct CDR3 sequences, 16% of which are singletons. Sample: blood. The receptors were gathered from a woman between 18 and 29 years old with Graves' hyperthyroidism.

To note about this clonotype: The junction shows a germline mismatch at one end, possibly a read error. The chain employs TRBV20-1 and TRBJ2-7; D is uncertain. Germline values: CDR1 DFQATT, CDR2 SNEGSKA (reference sequence). This CDR3 region has 12 residues. The CDR3 loop reads CSAMSDTYEPYF. The CDR3 DNA reads as TGCAGTGCTATGAGCGATACCTACGAGCCGTACTTC.

This clonotype appeared many times. V gene TRBV20-1 combines with J gene TRBJ2-7; tentative D call: TRBD2 (6 bases). V gave up 1 base and J gave up 0 bases, with 10 bases separating them. The CDR3 runs to 14 residues. Germline V gene lookup returns CDR1 DFQATT and CDR2 SNEGSKA (reference sequence). This chain's CDR3 is CSARVAGISYEQYF. The CDR3 bases are TGCAGTGCTAGAGTGGCGGGGATCTCCTACGAGCAGTACTTC.

This clonotype appeared a few times. The V gene is TRBV4-2, the J gene TRBJ2-7; TRBD1 agrees at 7 bases. Germline trimming cut 1 base from V and 3 bases from J; bases unmatched to any gene: 9. In germline, CDR1 is LGHNA, CDR2 YNFKEQ. This CDR3 has 16 amino acids. CDR3 in amino acids: CASSQVDRVGGYEQYF. CDR3 nucleotide sequence: TGTGCCAGCAGCCAAGTAGACAGGGTTGGGGGCTACGAGCAGTACTTC.

This clonotype was observed a handful of times. The V gene is TRBV19, the J gene TRBJ2-3; no firm D call. The CDR3 length is 14 residues. Germline loops: CDR1 LNHDA, CDR2 SQIVND (reference sequence). V was pared by 5 bases and J by 4 bases, with 13 bases between. CDR3 DNA: TGTGCCAGTAGTCCCCAGACCGTGCCAGATACGCAGTATTTT. This encodes CASSPQTVPDTQYF.

CDR3 sequence (DNA): TGCAGTGCTTATGGACAGGGACCGTACTACGAGCAGTACTTC. Amino acids: CSAYGQGPYYEQYF. The chain couples TRBV20-1 to TRBJ2-7; 8 nucleotides align to TRBD1. This CDR3 has 14 residues. CDR1 is DFQATT, CDR2 SNEGSKA, per germline (reference sequence). Germline trimming cut 5 bases from V and 3 bases from J; bases unmatched to any gene: 9.

This clonotype was seen many times. The chain has TRBV4-1 and TRBJ2-7; D is undetermined. The V gene lost 4 bases and the J gene lost 2 bases, with 15 bases spanning the gap. The length of the CDR3 is 15 residues. The germline gives CDR1 MGHRA, CDR2 YSYEKL. Here the CDR3 reads CASSRVVDETYEQYF. CDR3 nucleotides: TGCGCCAGCAGCCGGGTGGTGGATGAGACCTACGAGCAGTACTTC.

The CDR3 sequence is CASSQDPGQETQYF. As DNA, the CDR3 is TGCGCCAGCAGCCAAGATCCAGGCCAAGAGACCCAGTACTTC. The chain joins TRBV4-3 to TRBJ2-5; D remains ambiguous. The germline V gene encodes CDR1 LGHNA and CDR2 YSLEER. The CDR3 extends over 14 amino acids. Trimming took off 0 bases at V and 1 base at J, with 6 bases between the two ends.

This clonotype was counted a few times. The rearrangement joins TRBV10-3 to TRBJ1-1; 9 nucleotides align to TRBD1. From germline, CDR1 is ENHRY and CDR2 SYGVKD. Trimming took 2 bases from V and 8 from J; bases not matched to a gene: 6. This CDR3 is built from 14 residues. The CDR3 DNA follows: TGTGCCATCAGTGAGCGGGGACAGGGCGGAGAAGCTTTCTTT. Translated, it gives CAISERGQGGEAFF.

The chain combines TRBV6-2 or TRBV6-3 with TRBJ2-5; TRBD2 matches 12 bases. V lost 5 bases, J lost 7 bases, and 8 bases stayed unmatched. The germline gives CDR1 MNHEY, CDR2 SVGEGT. CDR3 length equals 15 residues. CDR3 sequence reads: CASSATSGGGGTQYF. Written as DNA, the CDR3 is TGTGCCAGCAGTGCGACTAGCGGGGGTGGTGGGACCCAGTACTTC.

CDR3 bases: TGCAGTGCTAGAGATATGCGGGGGACCATGGAGCAGTACTTC. Its translation is CSARDMRGTMEQYF. The chain couples TRBV20-1 to TRBJ2-7; 7 bases agree with TRBD2. The J segment lost 7 bases and the V segment lost 0 bases, leaving 9 bases of the junction unmatched. Germline lookup yields CDR1 DFQATT and CDR2 SNEGSKA (reference sequence). The CDR3 spans 14 residues.